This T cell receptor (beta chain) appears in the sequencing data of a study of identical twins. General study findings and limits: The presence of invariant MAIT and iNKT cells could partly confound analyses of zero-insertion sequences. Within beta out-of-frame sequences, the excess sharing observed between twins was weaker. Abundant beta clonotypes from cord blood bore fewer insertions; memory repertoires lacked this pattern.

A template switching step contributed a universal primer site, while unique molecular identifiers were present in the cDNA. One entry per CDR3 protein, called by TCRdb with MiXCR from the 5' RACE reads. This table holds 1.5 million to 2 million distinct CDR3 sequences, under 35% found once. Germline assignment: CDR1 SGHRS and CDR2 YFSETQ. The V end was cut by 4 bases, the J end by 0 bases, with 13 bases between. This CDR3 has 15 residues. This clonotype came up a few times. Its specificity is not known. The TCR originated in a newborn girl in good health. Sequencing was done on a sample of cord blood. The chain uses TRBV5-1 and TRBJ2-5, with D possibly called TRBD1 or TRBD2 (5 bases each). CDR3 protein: CASSESWGNQETQYF. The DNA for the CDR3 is TGCGCCAGCAGCGAAAGTTGGGGGAACCAAGAGACCCAGTACTTC.